This T cell receptor (beta chain) was retrieved from a study of shared clonotypes between healthy human individuals. Study-wide results and limits: Four donors shared approximately 5% of their naive CD4 clonotypes. Compared with clonotypes that all four donors shared, non-shared clonotypes had lower generation probabilities.

CD4+ cells underwent separation, giving CD45RA+ naive and CD45RA-negative memory subsets. In the sorted-subset replicate PCRs, 200 ng DNA, 30,000 or so T cell genomes, was used. Produced via immunoSEQ multiplex PCR; TCRdb's table is partial and in-frame only. Among 600,000 to 750,000 clones listed, around 72% were seen once. J gave up 4 bases and V 6 bases, and 2 bases lay outside the gene matches. Germline V gives CDR1 SGHTA, CDR2 FQGNSA. This CDR3 spans 13 amino acids. Worth noting for this clone: What it binds is unknown.

The chain employs TRBV7-2 and TRBJ2-7; 11 bases line up with TRBD1. The sample consisted of memory CD4+ T cells sorted from blood. The subset is: CD45RA-negative fraction. The clonotype was recovered from a woman aged 25 to 45 in good health. Here the CDR3 reads CASSRDRGYEQYF. As DNA, the CDR3 is TGTGCCAGCAGTCGGGACAGGGGGTACGAGCAGTACTTC.